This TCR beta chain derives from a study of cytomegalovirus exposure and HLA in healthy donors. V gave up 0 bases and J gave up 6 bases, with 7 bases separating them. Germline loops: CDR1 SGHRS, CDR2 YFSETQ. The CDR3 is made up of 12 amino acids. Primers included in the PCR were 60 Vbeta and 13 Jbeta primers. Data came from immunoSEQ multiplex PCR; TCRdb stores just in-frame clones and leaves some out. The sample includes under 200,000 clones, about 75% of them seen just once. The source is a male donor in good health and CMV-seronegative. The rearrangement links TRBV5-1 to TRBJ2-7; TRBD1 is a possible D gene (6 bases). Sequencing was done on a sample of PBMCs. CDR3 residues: CASSLGTVEQYF. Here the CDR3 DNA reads TGCGCCAGCAGCTTGGGGACAGTCGAGCAGTACTTC.